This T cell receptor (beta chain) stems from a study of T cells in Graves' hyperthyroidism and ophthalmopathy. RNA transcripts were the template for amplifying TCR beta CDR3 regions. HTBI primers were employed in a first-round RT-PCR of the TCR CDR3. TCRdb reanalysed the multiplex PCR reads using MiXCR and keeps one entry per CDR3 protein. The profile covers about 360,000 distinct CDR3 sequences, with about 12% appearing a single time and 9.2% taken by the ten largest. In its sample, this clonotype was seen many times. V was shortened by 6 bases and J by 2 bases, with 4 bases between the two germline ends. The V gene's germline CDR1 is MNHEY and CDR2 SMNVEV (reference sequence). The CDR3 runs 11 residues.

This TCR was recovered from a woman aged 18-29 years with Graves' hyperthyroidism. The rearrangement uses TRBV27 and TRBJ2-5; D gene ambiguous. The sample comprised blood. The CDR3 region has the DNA TGTGCCAGCAGACTACAAGAGACCCAGTACTTC. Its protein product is CASRLQETQYF.